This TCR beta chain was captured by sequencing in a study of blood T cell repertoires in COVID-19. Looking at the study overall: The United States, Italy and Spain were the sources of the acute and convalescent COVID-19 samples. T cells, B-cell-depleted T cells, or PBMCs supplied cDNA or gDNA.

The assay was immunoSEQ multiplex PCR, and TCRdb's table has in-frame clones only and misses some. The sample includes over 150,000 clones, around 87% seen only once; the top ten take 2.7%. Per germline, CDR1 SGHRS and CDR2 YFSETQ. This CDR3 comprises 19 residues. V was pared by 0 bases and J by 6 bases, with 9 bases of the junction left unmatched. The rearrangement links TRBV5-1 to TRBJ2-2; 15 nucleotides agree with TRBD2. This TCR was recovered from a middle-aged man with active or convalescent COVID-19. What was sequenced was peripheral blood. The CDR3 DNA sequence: TGCGCCAGCAGCTTGGGCGGACTAGCGGGGGGGCCTGTCTCCGGGGAGCTGTTTTTT. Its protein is CASSLGGLAGGPVSGELFF.